The 3 T cell receptor beta chains listed next were all sequenced from one sample in a study of blood T cell repertoires in COVID-19. TCRdb's copy holds only in-frame clones and misses some; the assay was immunoSEQ multiplex PCR. The sample comprises approximately 270,000 clones, 70% to 90% of which are singletons, and around 3% rests with the top ten. Material: peripheral blood. All receptors derive from a man aged 18 to 29 with active or convalescent COVID-19.

V usage is TRBV6-5 and J usage is TRBJ1-4, with TRBD1 matching over 8 bases. The V segment lost 7 bases and the J segment 1 base; nucleotides outside the gene matches: 2. The germline V gene has CDR1 MNHEY and CDR2 SVGAGI. The CDR3 has 14 amino acids. The CDR3 DNA is TGTGCCAGCATAGACAGGGGAACTAATGAAAAACTGTTTTTT. This translates into CASIDRGTNEKLFF.

The gene calls are TRBV29-1 and TRBJ2-2; tentatively, D is TRBD1 (6 bases). The CDR3 has 15 amino acids. The V and J ends lost 6 bases and 1 base respectively, with 15 bases between them. In germline, CDR1 is SQVTM, CDR2 ANQGSEA. The CDR3 protein is CSVVPGHMNTGELFF. CDR3 bases: TGCAGCGTAGTTCCGGGACATATGAACACCGGGGAGCTGTTTTTT.

This clone was counted a few times. The chain joins TRBV2 to TRBJ2-2; 13 bases are a match to TRBD2. Germline trimming cut 10 bases from V and 7 bases from J; bases unmatched to any gene: 6. The CDR3 has 14 residues. Germline CDR1 reads SNHLY; CDR2 reads FYNNEI. CDR3 protein: CATGLAGESGELFF. The DNA for the CDR3 is TGTGCCACTGGACTAGCGGGAGAGAGCGGGGAGCTGTTTTTT.